These 20 T cell receptor beta chains were sequenced from one sample in a study of blood T cell repertoires in COVID-19. Clones were sequenced by immunoSEQ multiplex PCR, and TCRdb holds only the in-frame ones, with some missing. The sample consists of over 80,000 clones, around 79% of them appearing once. Sequencing used peripheral blood. The receptors stem from a woman aged 80 or older with active or convalescent COVID-19.

V and J are TRBV11-1 and TRBJ2-1; the match to TRBD1 covers 7 bases. CDR3 length: 13 amino acids. With 6 bases clipped from V and 9 bases from J, the junction kept 8 bases outside the gene matches. The germline CDR1 and CDR2 sequences are SGHAT and FQDESV (reference sequence). The CDR3 coding sequence is TGTGCCAGCAGTAGAGTACAGGGGACTGAGCAGTTCTTC. Its translation: CASSRVQGTEQFF.

For this clone: One end of the junction varies from germline; a read error may be responsible. The chain recombines TRBV5-1 with TRBJ2-1; 10 bases agree with TRBD2. The germline gives CDR1 SGHRS, CDR2 YFSETQ. This CDR3 comprises 17 residues. The CDR3 loop reads CASSPSRGLATYNEQFF. The CDR3 coding sequence is TGTGCCAGCAGCCCAAGCCGGGGACTAGCGACCTACAATGAGCAGTTCTTC.

The table lists this clone with a few counts. The CDR3 coding sequence is TGTGCCAGCAGCCAGGGACAGTACTACGAGCAGTACTTC. Protein product: CASSQGQYYEQYF. The chain is built from TRBV6-6 and TRBJ2-7; 7 bases are shared with TRBD1. The CDR3 has 13 amino acids. Germline lookup yields CDR1 MNHNY and CDR2 SVGAGI (reference sequence). V was pared by 6 bases and J by 3 bases, with 5 bases of the junction left unmatched.

V is TRBV25-1 and J is TRBJ2-3, with D uncertain. Trimming cost V 0 bases and J 4 bases, with 11 bases left between them. Germline CDR1 MGHDK, CDR2 SYGVNS. This CDR3 contains 15 residues. The CDR3 DNA reads TGTGCCAGCAGTGAATATAGTGGTTTAGCAGATACGCAGTATTTT. This sequence encodes CASSEYSGLADTQYF.

This chain joins TRBV4-3 and TRBJ2-7; a weak D match, TRBD2 (5 bases). V was clipped by 2 bases and J by 4 bases, with 12 bases between them. This CDR3 has 14 residues. Germline CDR1 reads LGHNA; CDR2 reads YSLEER. CDR3 sequence reads: CASSQTRVGYEQYF. CDR3 sequence (DNA): TGCGCCAGCAGCCAAACTAGGGTCGGTTACGAGCAGTACTTC.

The chain recombines TRBV9 with TRBJ2-2; 11 bases agree with TRBD2. V gave up 5 bases and J gave up 3 bases; unmatched junction bases: 3. Germline V lookup: CDR1 SGDLS, CDR2 YYNGEE. The CDR3 is 15 residues long. For the CDR3, the DNA is TGTGCCAGCAGTACTAGCGGGAGCCACACCGGGGAGCTGTTTTTT. Its protein product is CASSTSGSHTGELFF.

This clone was seen a single time. This chain uses TRBV30 with TRBJ1-5, with TRBD1 as a possible D gene (5 bases). The CDR3 is 13 residues long. CDR1 and CDR2 from the germline V gene are GTSNPN and SVGIG (reference sequence). The V gene lost 1 base and the J gene lost 3 bases, with 7 bases spanning the gap. The CDR3 region is CAWSGGPNQPQHF. The CDR3 DNA reads TGTGCCTGGAGTGGGGGCCCCAATCAGCCCCAGCATTTT.

V and J are TRBV7-9 and TRBJ2-1; the D gene is possibly TRBD2 (6 bases). This CDR3 is 15 amino acids long. The V gene's germline CDR1 is SEHNR and CDR2 FQNEAQ (reference sequence). Trimming cost V 5 bases and J 3 bases, with 14 bases left between them. The CDR3 reads CASSLGEALYNEQFF. The CDR3 DNA is TGTGCCAGCAGCCTAGGGGAGGCACTCTACAATGAGCAGTTCTTC.

This clone showed up just a few times. This chain connects TRBV28 to TRBJ2-7; TRBD2 might be the D (5 bases). The CDR3 totals 13 residues. Germline CDR1 and CDR2: MDHEN and SYDVKM. Trimming pared 5 bases from V and 7 bases from J, leaving 15 bases between. CDR3 sequence reads: CASSPPGYREQYF. CDR3 nucleotide sequence: TGTGCCAGCAGTCCCCCGGGATATCGGGAGCAGTACTTC.

This clone was counted between two and nine times. V usage is TRBV7-9 and J usage is TRBJ1-1, with D possibly TRBD1 on 6 matching bases. Trimming removed 10 bases from V and 3 bases from J, with 18 bases in between. This CDR3 region has 14 residues. The germline V gene encodes CDR1 SEHNR and CDR2 FQNEAQ (reference sequence). The CDR3 region is CATQKQGRDTEAFF. CDR3 nucleotides: TGTGCCACGCAAAAACAGGGTAGAGACACTGAAGCTTTCTTT.

The CDR3 nucleotides are TGTGCCAGCAGCCCGACCGGGACAGGGGTGGGCACTGAAGCTTTCTTT. Protein: CASSPTGTGVGTEAFF. This chain connects TRBV5-8 to TRBJ1-1; the match to TRBD1 covers 10 bases. From germline, CDR1 is SGHTS and CDR2 YDEGEE. Losses at the gene ends were 4 bases for V and 4 bases for J; bases not matched to a gene: 10. This CDR3 comprises 16 residues.

The chain carries TRBV9 and TRBJ1-4; D is possibly TRBD1 (6 bases). This CDR3 region has 17 residues. Germline-derived CDR1 and CDR2 are SGDLS and YYNGEE. Trimming took off 4 bases at V and 8 bases at J, with 24 bases between the two ends. CDR3 nucleotides: TGTGCCAGCAGCCTCCAGGGGAGTTCAAGGAATGGCGAAAAACTGTTTTTT. This codes for CASSLQGSSRNGEKLFF.

The rearrangement uses TRBV9 and TRBJ1-4, with D possibly being TRBD1 (5 bases). CDR3 size: 14 residues. The ends were cut back, 6 bases at V and 6 bases at J, with 15 bases in the middle. From germline, CDR1 is SGDLS and CDR2 YYNGEE. For the CDR3, the DNA is TGTGCCAGCAACCTGACAGTCACGGATGAAAAACTGTTTTTT. Translation gives CASNLTVTDEKLFF.

In this sample, this clone turned up a few times. The V call is TRBV28, the J call TRBJ1-2; 12 bases align to TRBD1. This CDR3 is built from 17 residues. V shed 6 bases and J 5 bases; nucleotides not matched to a gene: 13. Germline CDR1 MDHEN, CDR2 SYDVKM. The CDR3 loop reads CASSPGGTGGAPYGYTF. As DNA, the CDR3 is TGTGCCAGCAGCCCCGGGGGGACAGGGGGCGCCCCGTATGGCTACACCTTC.

CDR3 amino acids: CASSLRGSRYGYTF. The CDR3 DNA is TGTGCCAGTAGTCTCAGGGGCAGTCGATATGGCTACACCTTC. The J gene is TRBJ1-2, the V gene TRBV19, with D tentatively TRBD1 (6 bases). The germline CDR1 and CDR2 sequences are LNHDA and SQIVND (reference sequence). The CDR3 has 14 residues. V was cut by 5 bases and J by 5 bases, with 15 bases left in between.

V gene TRBV5-6 combines with J gene TRBJ2-5, with D possibly being TRBD1 (6 bases). The CDR3 extends over 13 amino acids. Per the germline V gene, CDR1 is SGHDT and CDR2 is YYEEEE. Trimming stripped 4 bases from V and 6 bases from J, with 13 bases between. CDR3: CASSIYRAQTQYF. CDR3 nucleotide sequence: TGTGCCAGCAGCATATACAGGGCGCAGACCCAGTACTTC.

In nucleotides, the CDR3 is TGTGCCAGTAGTAATAAAGGACTCGGGGTGGGGGAGCTGTTTTTT. Its translation is CASSNKGLGVGELFF. V usage is TRBV19 and J usage is TRBJ2-2, with D perhaps TRBD2 (5 bases). This CDR3 region has 15 residues. Germline V gives CDR1 LNHDA, CDR2 SQIVND (reference sequence). Trimming took 4 bases from V and 8 from J, leaving 17 bases between them.

This sequence joins TRBV6-5 and TRBJ2-7, with 9 positions matching TRBD1. The CDR3 is 14 residues long. Trimming cost V 6 bases and J 4 bases; bases outside gene matches: 7. Per germline, CDR1 MNHEY and CDR2 SVGAGI. CDR3 sequence (DNA): TGTGCCAGCAGCTCTACAGGGGGCTGGTACGAGCAGTACTTC. Translation gives CASSSTGGWYEQYF.

With respect to this clone: Germline and junction disagree at one end, which may indicate a read error. The V call is TRBV5-1, the J call TRBJ2-3; the D gene is possibly TRBD2 (5 bases). Germline V gene data show CDR1 as SGHRS and CDR2 as YFSETQ. CDR3 size: 13 residues. CDR3 residues: CASSLDSTDTQYF. CDR3 nucleotides: TGTGCCAGCAGCTTGGACTCAACAGATACGCAGTATTTT.

The chain combines TRBV14 with TRBJ2-5, with TRBD1 identical over 9 bases. J gave up 3 bases and V 1 base, and 6 bases lay outside the gene matches. CDR3 size: 16 residues. Looked up from germline, CDR1 is SGHDN and CDR2 is FVKESK. The chain's CDR3 is CASSQAGTGLKETQYF. The DNA of the CDR3 is TGTGCCAGCAGCCAAGCCGGGACAGGGCTAAAAGAGACCCAGTACTTC.